This T cell receptor (beta chain) was retrieved from a study of identical twins. Whole-study results and caveats: The degree of excess twin sharing was weaker in beta out-of-frame sequences.

Concerning this clonotype: No antigen is known for it.

Trimming left V 2 bases short and J 1 base short, with 11 bases between. The CDR3 is 16 residues long. Germline values: CDR1 SGHTA, CDR2 FQGNSA. Using its own MiXCR run on the 5' RACE reads, TCRdb lists one record per CDR3 protein. The sample lists hundreds of thousands of distinct CDR3 sequences; about 12% were seen once. This sample also belongs to another study, concerning yellow fever vaccine responses in identical twins.

Sequencing input: PBMCs. The J gene is TRBJ2-2, the V gene TRBV7-2; the D is unclear. This receptor was taken from a woman between 18 and 29 years old in good health. CDR3 region: CASSLNLFLNTGELFF. The CDR3 bases are TGTGCCAGCAGCTTAAATTTATTCCTGAACACCGGGGAGCTGTTTTTT.